These 8 T cell receptor beta chains share one sample of origin, sequenced in a study of human T cells and chemical hapten exposure. MiXCR, run by TCRdb on the RACE reads, gives a single entry per CDR3 protein. The sample shows about 200,000 distinct CDR3 sequences, around 25% of them seen only once. This sample's time point: patch test 3, about 24 weeks after DPC sensitization. The treatment is: therapeutic diphenylcyclopropenone sensitization with weekly scalp DPC. The sequencing here drew on whole blood, taken in connection with sensitization to the hapten diphenylcyclopropenone (DPC). These receptors were taken from a woman aged 40 to 50 with alopecia areata. Some clones in this sample may be carry-over from other donors' samples.

This clonotype was counted between two and nine times. The chain has TRBV29-1 and TRBJ2-1, with a weak D call TRBD1 (6 bases). Germline-derived CDR1 and CDR2 are SQVTM and ANQGSEA. This CDR3 region has 16 residues. The V end lost 4 bases, the J end lost 0 bases, and 16 bases lay between the germline ends. The CDR3 protein is CSVAQGSPYSYNEQFF. DNA of the CDR3: TGCAGCGTTGCCCAGGGGTCCCCTTACTCCTACAATGAGCAGTTCTTC.

This chain links TRBV11-2 with TRBJ2-7; TRBD2 aligns across 12 bases. The CDR3 length is 14 residues. V lost 5 bases, J lost 4 bases, and 3 bases stayed unmatched. In germline, CDR1 is SGHAT, CDR2 FQNNGV. The chain's CDR3 is CASSRTSGGYEQYF. The CDR3 nucleotides read TGTGCCAGCAGCCGAACTAGCGGGGGGTACGAGCAGTACTTC.

This clonotype was found many times. CDR3 DNA: TGTGCCAGCAGCAGGGACAGGGACGGGAGCGGCTACACCTTC. It encodes CASSRDRDGSGYTF. This chain uses TRBV11-2 with TRBJ1-2, with 9 bases lining up with TRBD1. With V trimmed by 5 bases and J by 8 bases, 9 bases remained unmatched. The CDR3 covers 14 residues. The germline V gene encodes CDR1 SGHAT and CDR2 FQNNGV.

Here the CDR3 DNA reads TGCAGCGTTGGCTCGCCGGGAGACTACGAGACCCAGTACTTC. Its translation: CSVGSPGDYETQYF. The V and J genes are TRBV29-1 and TRBJ2-5; the D gene is possibly TRBD2 (6 bases). This CDR3 has 14 amino acids. With 4 bases removed from V and 5 bases from J, the gap between germline ends came to 17 bases. The germline V gene encodes CDR1 SQVTM and CDR2 ANQGSEA.

The V and J genes are TRBV7-8 and TRBJ2-7, with TRBD1 as a possible D gene (6 bases). Trimming cost V 5 bases and J 4 bases, with 15 bases left between them. The CDR3 runs 14 residues. CDR1 is SGHVS, CDR2 FQNEAQ, per germline. The CDR3 DNA reads as TGTGCCAGCAGCCAGCAGGCAGGGGTTTACGAGCAGTACTTC. Its protein product is CASSQQAGVYEQYF. The variable domain in full, completed from reference TRBV7-8 and TRBJ2-7, reads GAGVSQSPRYKVAKRGQDVALRCDPISGHVSLFWYQQALGQGPEFLTYFQNEAQLDKSGLPSDRFFAERPEGSVSTLKIQRTQQEDSAVYLCASSQQAGVYEQYFGPGTRLTVT.

This clonotype occurred many times. The V call is TRBV29-1, the J call TRBJ2-1; no reliable D call. The CDR3 spans 11 residues. V shed 4 bases and J shed 3 bases, with 4 bases lying between them. The V gene's germline CDR1 is SQVTM and CDR2 ANQGSEA. The chain's CDR3 is CSVAFYNEQFF. The CDR3, as DNA: TGCAGCGTTGCCTTCTACAATGAGCAGTTCTTC.

This clonotype showed up just a few times. A junction boundary mismatches the germline segment, possibly from a read error. The rearrangement links TRBV7-2 to TRBJ1-1, with a possible D match to TRBD1 (5 bases). The germline CDR1 and CDR2 sequences are SGHTA and FQGNSA. The CDR3 has 15 residues. CDR3 in amino acids: CASSLAGGINTEAFF. The DNA of the CDR3 is TGTGCCAGCAGCCTAGCCGGGGGGATAAACACTGAAGCTTTCTTT.

This rearrangement joins TRBV7-6 to TRBJ2-5; 9 positions agree with TRBD2. Per germline, CDR1 SGHVS and CDR2 FNYEAQ. This CDR3 comprises 17 residues. Trimming cost V 0 bases and J 5 bases; bases outside gene matches: 10. The CDR3 DNA sequence: TGTGCCAGCAGCTTAGCGCCCGTAGCGGGAGTATTGGAGACCCAGTACTTC. It is translated as CASSLAPVAGVLETQYF. Drawing the rest from reference TRBV7-6 and TRBJ2-5, the complete variable domain is GAGVSQSPRYKVTKRGQDVALRCDPISGHVSLYWYRQALGQGPEFLTYFNYEAQQDKSGLPNDRFSAERPEGSISTLTIQRTEQRDSAMYRCASSLAPVAGVLETQYFGPGTRLLVL.